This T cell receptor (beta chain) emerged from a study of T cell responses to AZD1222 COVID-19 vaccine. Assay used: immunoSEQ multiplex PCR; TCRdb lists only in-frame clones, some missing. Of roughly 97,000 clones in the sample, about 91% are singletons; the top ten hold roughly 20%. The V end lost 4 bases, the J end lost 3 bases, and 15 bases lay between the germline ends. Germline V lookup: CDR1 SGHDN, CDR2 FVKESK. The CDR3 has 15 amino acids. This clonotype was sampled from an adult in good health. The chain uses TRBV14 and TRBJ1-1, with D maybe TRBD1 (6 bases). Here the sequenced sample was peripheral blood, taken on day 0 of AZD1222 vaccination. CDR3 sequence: CASSLLNRADTEAFF. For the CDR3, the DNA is TGTGCCAGCAGCCTTCTTAACAGGGCGGACACTGAAGCTTTCTTT.